Listed below are T cell receptor beta chains from one sample, sequenced in a study of control samples from healthy donors and cancer patients. Clones were read by immunoSEQ multiplex PCR, and TCRdb kept only the in-frame ones, dropping some. The sample contains approximately 2,800 clones, over 90% of which appear only once. Sequenced sample: PBMCs. All receptors derive from a man aged 65-85 years with lung cancer. Both conserved end residues are trimmed from each CDR3.

ASQGLGSKNIQY | TRBJ2-4 | TRBV19
ASSFSGGGTGELF | TRBJ2-2 | TRBV5-4
ASRWTSGGAYEQY | TRBJ2-7 | TRBV23-1
ASSLQWRSGANVLT | TRBJ2-6 | TRBV5-8
AGSAFDFSPLH | TRBJ1-6 | TRBV2
ASSPQALAGDFTTYEQY | TRBJ2-7 | TRBV18
ASKRDSTSTDTQY | TRBJ2-3 | TRBV5-1
ASSKAPDQPQH | TRBJ1-5 | TRBV21-1
ASSADAQAGNEKLF | TRBJ1-4 | TRBV9
AWRGQWSATNEKLF | TRBJ1-4 | TRBV30
ASSLGQGFNYGYT | TRBJ1-2 | TRBV27
ASSPPTAGLPYEQY | TRBJ2-7 | TRBV6-2/TRBV6-3
AWSPGLAGGQADTQY | TRBJ2-3 | TRBV30
ASSPGDGKTDTQY | TRBJ2-3 | TRBV7-9
ASSPGTGIQQPQH | TRBJ1-5 | TRBV7-9
ASSRSGTVATNEKLF | TRBJ1-4 | TRBV5-4
ASTDRWDTQY | TRBJ2-3 | TRBV6-5
ASSHTYSNQPQH | TRBJ1-5 | TRBV27
ASSLSWTSGNTIY | TRBJ1-3 | TRBV7-2
ASSEGTSGTGELF | TRBJ2-2 | TRBV10-1
ASSLELAGGNTQY | TRBJ2-3 | TRBV5-1
AWSRGNGYEQY | TRBJ2-7 | TRBV30
ASNPRMNTEAF | TRBJ1-1 | TRBV6-5
ASSPDRGNSPLH | TRBJ1-6 | TRBV18